The 8 T cell receptor beta chains reported below all come from one sample, sequenced in a study of blood T cell repertoires in COVID-19. Some clones are missing from TCRdb's copy, which holds only in-frame ones; the method was immunoSEQ multiplex PCR. The table lists approximately 200,000 clones, roughly 82% of them singletons. Sequencing used peripheral blood. All receptors derive from a woman aged 30 to 39 with acute or convalescent COVID-19.

Only a few counts were recorded for this clone. The gene calls are TRBV15 and TRBJ1-1; D is perhaps TRBD1 (6 bases). Germline loops: CDR1 LNHNV, CDR2 YYDKDF (reference sequence). V lost 0 bases and J lost 4, with 15 bases in between. The CDR3 loop spans 16 amino acids. In DNA form, the CDR3 reads TGTGCCACCAGCAGAGATCTCGGGGGGCAGGTCACTGAAGCTTTCTTT. Translation gives CATSRDLGGQVTEAFF.

J is TRBJ2-1 and V is TRBV7-2, with 9 bases aligning to TRBD2. The V gene's germline CDR1 is SGHTA and CDR2 FQGNSA. This CDR3 comprises 17 residues. The V and J ends lost 5 bases and 1 base, in that order; junction bases with no gene match: 9. CDR3 region: CASSPSSGAGSYNEQFF. The CDR3 DNA reads TGTGCCAGCAGCCCCTCTAGCGGGGCGGGATCCTACAATGAGCAGTTCTTC.

A remark on this clone: Other DNA variants within this sample encode the same CDR3. The CDR3 protein is CASRTRGTGELFF. For the CDR3, the DNA is TGTGCCAGCAGGACAAGAGGGACCGGGGAGCTGTTTTTT. The rearrangement joins TRBV27 to TRBJ2-2, with D maybe TRBD2 (5 bases). Germline V gene lookup returns CDR1 MNHEY and CDR2 SMNVEV (reference sequence). V shed 6 bases and J shed 5 bases, with 10 bases lying between them. This CDR3 has 13 amino acids.

V usage is TRBV7-6 and J usage is TRBJ1-3; TRBD1 matches 9 bases. The CDR3 contains 17 residues. The germline CDR1 and CDR2 sequences are SGHVS and FNYEAQ. The V and J ends lost 2 bases and 3 bases, in that order; junction bases with no gene match: 8. The CDR3 loop is CASSLPRTGEGGNTIYF. CDR3 coding DNA: TGTGCCAGCAGCTTACCCCGGACAGGGGAGGGTGGAAACACCATATATTTT.

The chain recombines TRBV5-4 with TRBJ2-3, with D possibly matching TRBD1 (6 bases). The CDR3 loop spans 12 amino acids. Trimming removed 4 bases from V and 7 bases from J, with 10 bases in between. The germline CDR1 and CDR2 sequences are SGHNT and YYREEE (reference sequence). CDR3 amino acids: CASSTDSYTQYF. As DNA, the CDR3 is TGTGCCAGCAGCACGGACAGCTATACGCAGTATTTT.

The CDR3 DNA sequence: TGTGCCAGCAGGCGGCCGGGACAGGGCCTCAGCTACGAGCAGTACTTC. This gives the protein CASRRPGQGLSYEQYF. V is TRBV27 and J is TRBJ2-7; 9 bases map to TRBD1. CDR3 length: 16 amino acids. V shed 6 bases, J shed 3 bases, and the junction held 12 bases outside the gene matches. Germline lookup yields CDR1 MNHEY and CDR2 SMNVEV (reference sequence).

This chain links TRBV15 with TRBJ2-7, with 8 bases fitting TRBD1. V lost 5 bases, J lost 5 bases, and 11 bases stayed unmatched. The CDR3 consists of 15 residues. Germline CDR1 is LNHNV and CDR2 is YYDKDF (reference sequence). DNA for the CDR3: TGTGCCACCAGCGGTAAAACAGGGGGTGTCAACGAGCAGTACTTC. This codes for CATSGKTGGVNEQYF.

The chain has TRBV25-1 and TRBJ2-2; TRBD2 matches at 10 bases. Germline assignment: CDR1 MGHDK and CDR2 SYGVNS. The CDR3 has 16 residues. Trimming cost V 6 bases and J 6 bases; bases outside gene matches: 10. In DNA form, the CDR3 reads TGTGCCAGCAGCACTATTTCGCTAGCGGGAGCCGGGGAGCTGTTTTTT. This translates into CASSTISLAGAGELFF.